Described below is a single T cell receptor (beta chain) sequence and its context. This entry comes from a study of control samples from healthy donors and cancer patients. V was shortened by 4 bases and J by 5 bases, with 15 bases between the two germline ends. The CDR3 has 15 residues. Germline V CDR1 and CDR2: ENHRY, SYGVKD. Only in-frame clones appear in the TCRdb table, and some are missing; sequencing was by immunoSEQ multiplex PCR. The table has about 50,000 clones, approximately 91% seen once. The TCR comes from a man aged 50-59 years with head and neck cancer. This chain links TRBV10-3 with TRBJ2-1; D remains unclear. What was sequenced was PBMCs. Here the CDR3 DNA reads TGTGCCATCAGTGTGGTTGAACACGCCCACAATGAGCAGTTCTTC. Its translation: CAISVVEHAHNEQFF.